Listed below are T cell receptor beta chains from one sample, sequenced in a study of monozygotic twins with inflammatory bowel disease. TCRdb reanalyzed the 5' RACE reads, giving one entry per CDR3 protein sequence and no DNA. This table lists some 210,000 distinct CDR3 sequences. Sequencing used blood. Receptor source: a human donor with ulcerative colitis or Crohn's disease, or a healthy co-twin of an affected twin (not recorded which). Each CDR3 is given with its conserved first and last residue.

TRBJ2-3	TRBV7-9	CASSRSTDTQYF
TRBJ1-1	TRBV11-2	CASSNNPGENTEAFF
TRBJ2-1	TRBV5-5	CASSTTRSGGHNEQFF
TRBJ2-2	TRBV5-6	CASSPMGGTGELFF
TRBJ1-1	TRBV18	CASSPGQPAVGTEAFF
TRBJ1-1	TRBV20-1	CSATDRANTEAFF
TRBJ1-2	TRBV20-1	CSAETGGVRYGYTF
TRBJ1-2	TRBV7-2	CASSPRTGGYGYTF
TRBJ1-2	TRBV18	CASSATTGDGGYTF
TRBJ1-6	TRBV20-1	CSARRAGASPLHF
TRBJ2-1	TRBV4-1	CASSHLGGAYNNEQFF
TRBJ1-2	TRBV20-1	CSAVRAANYGYTF
TRBJ1-1	TRBV6-4	CASSDSSVNTEAFF
TRBJ2-2	TRBV7-3	CASSLSAGALTGELFF
TRBJ2-5	TRBV5-1	CASSPNPGGGMETQYF
TRBJ2-7	TRBV6-1	CASSENKGTEQYF
TRBJ1-6	TRBV7-9	CASSPNRVPLHF
TRBJ2-2	TRBV5-6	CASSRVDDTGELFF
TRBJ2-7	TRBV9	CASSVGGAFYEQYF
TRBJ1-1	TRBV10-2	CASSESWGTEAFF
TRBJ1-1	TRBV20-1	CSAPPATGLGTEAFF
TRBJ2-7	TRBV12-3/TRBV12-4	CASSPHRGADSYEQYF
TRBJ2-7	TRBV5-1	CASSEDSPNYEQYF
TRBJ2-1	TRBV11-2	CASTGGVWHSSYNEQFF
TRBJ2-7	TRBV9	CASSVGDSVLVQYF
TRBJ2-1	TRBV5-1	CASSWDGGGYNEQFF
TRBJ1-1	TRBV7-9	CASSPEEGQNTEAFF
TRBJ2-1	TRBV5-1	CASSLDPGPSSYNEQFF
TRBJ2-5	TRBV5-4	CASSLVGDLETQYF
TRBJ2-5	TRBV7-8	CASSLPSGGGTQYF
TRBJ1-1	TRBV7-2	CASTEDRNTEAFF
TRBJ1-3	TRBV12-5	CASGFSRGRTGNTIYF
TRBJ1-1	TRBV6-1	CASSRPPGPRRAEAFF
TRBJ2-3	TRBV20-1	CSASMVTDTQYF
TRBJ2-7	TRBV27	CASSIRGHNYEQYF
TRBJ1-1	TRBV5-6	CASSFRTIGNTEAFF
TRBJ1-1	TRBV29-1	CSVEGRARTFF
TRBJ2-7	TRBV5-6	CASGGNYEQYF
TRBJ2-1	TRBV20-1	CSARDPIGHYNEQFF